What follows describes a single T cell receptor (beta chain). The antigen remains unidentified. The CDR3 covers 14 residues. V was pared by 3 bases and J by 3 bases, with 5 bases of the junction left unmatched. The germline CDR1 and CDR2 sequences are SGHRS and YFSETQ. Using immunoSEQ multiplex PCR, the repertoire was profiled, and TCRdb retains in-frame clones only, with some absent. This table has over 85,000 clones, about 89% appearing once. The data stem from a study of T cell responses to AZD1222 COVID-19 vaccine. Study summary: It was second doses at about 4 or about 12 weeks that were pooled. General study findings and limits: Reports indicate that nearly half of spike-specific TCRs are directed at unmutated variant regions. The donor cohort was predominantly white British with a female majority, and clonal diversity may have been underestimated. Two doses of AZD1222 preceded a rise in Spike-specific TCR breadth and depth.

The origin of this receptor is an adult in good health. This chain uses TRBV5-1 with TRBJ2-5; TRBD1 aligns across 7 bases. This material consisted of peripheral blood, taken on day 0 of AZD1222 vaccination. CDR3 loop: CASSSPGQKETQYF. Written as DNA, the CDR3 is TGCGCCAGCAGCTCGCCGGGACAGAAAGAGACCCAGTACTTC.